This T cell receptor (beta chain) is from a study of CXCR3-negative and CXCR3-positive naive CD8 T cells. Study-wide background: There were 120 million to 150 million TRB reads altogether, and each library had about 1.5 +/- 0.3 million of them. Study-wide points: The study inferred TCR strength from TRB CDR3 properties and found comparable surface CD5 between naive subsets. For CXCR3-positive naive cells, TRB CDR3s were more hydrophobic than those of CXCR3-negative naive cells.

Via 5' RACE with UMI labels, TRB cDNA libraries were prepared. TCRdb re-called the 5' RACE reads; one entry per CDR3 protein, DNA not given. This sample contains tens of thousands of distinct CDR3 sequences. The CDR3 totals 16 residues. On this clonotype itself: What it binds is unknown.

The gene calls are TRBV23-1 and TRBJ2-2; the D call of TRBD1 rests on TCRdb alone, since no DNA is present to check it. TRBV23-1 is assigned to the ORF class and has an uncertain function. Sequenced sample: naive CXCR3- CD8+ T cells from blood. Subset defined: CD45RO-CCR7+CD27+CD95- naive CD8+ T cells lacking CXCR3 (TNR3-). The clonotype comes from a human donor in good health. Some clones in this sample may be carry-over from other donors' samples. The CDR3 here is CASSQSTGVHTGELFF.